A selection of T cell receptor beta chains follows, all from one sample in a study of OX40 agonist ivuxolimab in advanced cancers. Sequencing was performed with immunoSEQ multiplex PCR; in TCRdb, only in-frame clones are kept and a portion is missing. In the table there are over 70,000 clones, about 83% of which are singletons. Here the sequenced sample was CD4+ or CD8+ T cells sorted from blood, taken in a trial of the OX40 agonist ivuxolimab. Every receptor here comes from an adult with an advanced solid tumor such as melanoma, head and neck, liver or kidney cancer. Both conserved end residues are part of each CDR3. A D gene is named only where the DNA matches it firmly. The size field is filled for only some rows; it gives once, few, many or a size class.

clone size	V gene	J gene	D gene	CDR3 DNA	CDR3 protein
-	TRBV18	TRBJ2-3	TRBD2	TGTGCCAGCTCTTTCGCCGGGACTAGCGGGGGTACGCAGTATTTT	CASSFAGTSGGTQYF
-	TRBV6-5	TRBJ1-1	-	TGTGCCAGCAATCCACTCGGACAATTT	CASNPLGQF
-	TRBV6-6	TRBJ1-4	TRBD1	TGTGCCAGCAGTCCCCAGGGGGCATCTAATGAAAAACTGTTTTTT	CASSPQGASNEKLFF
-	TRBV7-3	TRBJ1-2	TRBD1	TGTGCCAGCAGCAAATCGACAGGGCAGGGCTACACCTTC	CASSKSTGQGYTF
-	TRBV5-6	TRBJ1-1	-	TGTGCCAGCAGCTTCGTTCGACGTTCCACTGAAGCTTTCTTT	CASSFVRRSTEAFF
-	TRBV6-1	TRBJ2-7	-	TGTGCCAGCAGTGAAGCGGGGGACGAGCAGTACTTC	CASSEAGDEQYF
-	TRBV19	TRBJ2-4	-	TGTGCCAGTAGTATGGAAGGCCCGGGTTTTTCCAAAAACATTCAGTACTTC	CASSMEGPGFSKNIQYF
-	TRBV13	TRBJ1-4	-	TGTGCCAGCAGCTTAGGAGCAACAACTAATGAAAAACTGTTTTTT	CASSLGATTNEKLFF
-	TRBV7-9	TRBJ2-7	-	TGTGCCAGCAGCTCCCACGCCCACGAGCAGTACTTC	CASSSHAHEQYF
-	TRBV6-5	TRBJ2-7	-	TGTGCCAGCAGTTATCGGAGCGGTTCTAGCCTCTACGAGCAGTACTTC	CASSYRSGSSLYEQYF
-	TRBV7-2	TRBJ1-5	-	TGTGCCAGCAGCCCCGGGACCCTCCCCCAGCATTTT	CASSPGTLPQHF
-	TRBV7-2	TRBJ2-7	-	TGTGCCAGCAGCTTAAACACGAACGAGCAGTACTTC	CASSLNTNEQYF
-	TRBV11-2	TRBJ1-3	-	TGTGCCAGCAGCTCCCCCGCCTCCTCTGGAAACACCATATATTTT	CASSSPASSGNTIYF
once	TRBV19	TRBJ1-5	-	TGTGCCAGTAGAAACGTGGGGTTGGGTCAGCCCCAGCATTTT	CASRNVGLGQPQHF
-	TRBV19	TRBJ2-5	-	TGTGCCGCCTCCGAGGGCAGGCCTCTAGAGACCCAGTACTTC	CAASEGRPLETQYF
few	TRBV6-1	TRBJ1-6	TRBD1	TGTGCCAGCAGGAACCCGACAGGGGATAATTCACCCCTCCACTTT	CASRNPTGDNSPLHF
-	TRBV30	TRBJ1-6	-	TGTGCCTGGAGTGTTTTAAGCTCACCCCTCCACTTT	CAWSVLSSPLHF
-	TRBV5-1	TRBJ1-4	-	TGCGCCAGCAGCGCCGGGTGGGGAGGGTCGATCGAAAAACTGTTTTTT	CASSAGWGGSIEKLFF
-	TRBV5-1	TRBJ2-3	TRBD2	TGCGCCAGCAGCTTGGAGCGGGAGGGCACAGATACGCAGTATTTT	CASSLEREGTDTQYF
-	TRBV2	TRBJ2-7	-	TGTGCCAGCAGACCGGACAGCGACGAGCAGTACTTC	CASRPDSDEQYF
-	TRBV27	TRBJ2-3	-	TGTGCCAGCAGTTACAGGCCGGGAGATACGCAGTATTTT	CASSYRPGDTQYF
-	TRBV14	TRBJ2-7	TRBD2	TGTGCCAGCAGCCAAGTTAGCGGGCCTGGCTACGAGCAGTACTTC	CASSQVSGPGYEQYF
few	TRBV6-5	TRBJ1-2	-	TGTGCCACCTGGGGAAGCCGCCTCTATGGCTACACCTTC	CATWGSRLYGYTF
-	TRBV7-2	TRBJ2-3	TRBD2	TGTGCCAGCTCAAAGGCTAGCGGGAGGGAGACAGATACGCAGTATTTT	CASSKASGRETDTQYF
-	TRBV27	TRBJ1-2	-	TGTGCCAGCAGTCCCACTAGGGCAGGGGACTATGGCTACACCTTC	CASSPTRAGDYGYTF
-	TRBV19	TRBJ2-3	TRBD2	TGTGCCAGCCAAGCGGGACCTATTAGCACAGATACGCAGTATTTT	CASQAGPISTDTQYF
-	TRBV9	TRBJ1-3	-	TGTGCCAGCAGCTTAGGCTCTGGAAACACCATATATTTT	CASSLGSGNTIYF
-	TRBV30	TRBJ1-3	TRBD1	TGTGCCTGGAGTGAGATTACCTATGGACAGGGGGTTTACACCATATATTTT	CAWSEITYGQGVYTIYF
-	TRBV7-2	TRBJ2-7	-	TGTGCCAGCAGCTTAGCTAAGACCTACGAGCAGTACTTC	CASSLAKTYEQYF
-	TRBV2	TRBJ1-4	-	TGTGCCAGCAGTGAACCTGTAGGGGCCGGAACTAATGAAAAACTGTTTTTT	CASSEPVGAGTNEKLFF
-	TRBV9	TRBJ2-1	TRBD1	TGTGCCAGCAGCGCCGCGACAGGGGAGAACAATGAGCAGTTCTTC	CASSAATGENNEQFF
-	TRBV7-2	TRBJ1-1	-	TGTGCCAGCAGCTTAGGTGGTTCAGGGGCTGAAGCTTTCTTT	CASSLGGSGAEAFF
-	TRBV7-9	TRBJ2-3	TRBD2	TGTGCCAGCAGCTTAGGGCTAGCGGGAAACACAGATACGCAGTATTTT	CASSLGLAGNTDTQYF
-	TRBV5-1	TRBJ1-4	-	TGCGCCAGCAGCCAGGATGGAGAAAAACTGTTTTTT	CASSQDGEKLFF
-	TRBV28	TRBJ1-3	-	TGTGCCACAGTATCCTCTGGAAACACCATATATTTT	CATVSSGNTIYF
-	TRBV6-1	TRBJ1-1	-	TGTGCCAGCAGTTTTAACAGGAACACTGAAGCTTTCTTT	CASSFNRNTEAFF